Below are 8 T cell receptor beta chains sequenced from a single sample in a study of cytomegalovirus exposure and HLA in healthy donors listed by TCRdb under 2017. The library was produced with the immunoSEQ multiplex PCR assay. In TCRdb, the immuneACCESS table is reduced to in-frame sequences with V and J assigned. These tables do not hold every clone; where another copy was compared, an unresolved V gene accounts for under half, and the others remain unexplained. For this sample the table gives about 270,000 clones, of which 70% to 90% were detected only once. The top ten clonotypes cover approximately 1% of the sample. The sequenced material came from PBMCs. These receptors were taken from a woman younger than 35 in good health and CMV-seronegative.

The chain carries TRBV4-1 and TRBJ2-2; D unclear. Germline loops: CDR1 MGHRA, CDR2 YSYEKL. Trimming shortened V by 4 bases and J by 5 bases, and 8 bases separated the two germline ends. The CDR3 is made up of 13 amino acids. The CDR3 protein is CASSPPVTGELFF. The CDR3 DNA follows: TGCGCCAGCAGCCCACCGGTGACCGGGGAGCTGTTTTTT.

This rearrangement joins TRBV29-1 to TRBJ1-2; TRBD1 aligns across 9 bases. Germline V gene sequence: CDR1 SQVTM, CDR2 ANQGSEA. This CDR3 comprises 15 residues. J was trimmed by 11 bases and V by 4 bases; bases with no gene match: 17. The CDR3 here is CSVVGTGFSVFGYTF. The CDR3 DNA reads as TGCAGCGTTGTGGGGACAGGGTTTAGTGTTTTTGGATACACCTTC.

The V call is TRBV7-6, the J call TRBJ2-7; TRBD1 aligns across 9 bases. The CDR3 is 15 amino acids. Germline-derived CDR1 and CDR2 are SGHVS and FNYEAQ. V shed 2 bases and J 3 bases; nucleotides not matched to a gene: 5. Here the CDR3 DNA reads TGTGCCAGCAGCTTAACGGGACAGGGTGTCTACGAGCAGTACTTC. It codes for CASSLTGQGVYEQYF.

The CDR3 DNA follows: TGCAGCGTTGGGGGGGAAGCGGGGCTCACAGATACGCAGTATTTT. It is translated as CSVGGEAGLTDTQYF. The V and J genes are TRBV29-1 and TRBJ2-3; 7 nucleotides align to TRBD2. Trimming took 4 bases from V and 2 from J; bases not matched to a gene: 9. This CDR3 contains 15 residues. Germline V gives CDR1 SQVTM, CDR2 ANQGSEA.

The genes are TRBV6-6 and TRBJ2-7; tentatively, D is TRBD2 (5 bases). The germline gives CDR1 MNHNY, CDR2 SVGAGI (reference sequence). V shed 5 bases and J shed 2 bases, with 13 bases lying between them. CDR3 length: 14 residues. The CDR3 DNA sequence: TGTGCCAGCAGTCCTGGGAGCCTAGCCTACGAGCAGTACTTC. Translation: CASSPGSLAYEQYF.

The gene calls are TRBV7-8 and TRBJ2-5, with 9 bases lining up with TRBD2. After removal of 4 bases from V and 5 bases from J, the junction contained 11 bases not matched to a gene. Per germline, CDR1 SGHVS and CDR2 FQNEAQ. The CDR3 is 16 residues long. CDR3 sequence (DNA): TGTGCCAGCAGCTCCTTTGCGGGGGGGCCTAAGGAGACCCAGTACTTC. This encodes CASSSFAGGPKETQYF. Together with reference TRBV7-8 and TRBJ2-5, the CDR3 gives the full variable domain: GAGVSQSPRYKVAKRGQDVALRCDPISGHVSLFWYQQALGQGPEFLTYFQNEAQLDKSGLPSDRFFAERPEGSVSTLKIQRTQQEDSAVYLCASSSFAGGPKETQYFGPGTRLLVL.

Turning to this clone: Other DNA sequences of this sample code for an identical CDR3. The rearrangement links TRBV2 to TRBJ1-1, with D tentatively TRBD1 (6 bases). CDR1 is SNHLY, CDR2 FYNNEI, per germline. The CDR3 runs to 13 residues. V was pared by 2 bases and J by 3 bases, with 7 bases between. Written as DNA, the CDR3 is TGTGCCAGCAGTGAATCAGGGGACACTGAAGCTTTCTTT. Residues: CASSESGDTEAFF. Complete variable domain (other parts from reference TRBV2 and TRBJ1-1): EPEVTQTPSHQVTQMGQEVILRCVPISNHLYFYWYRQILGQKVEFLVSFYNNEISEKSEIFDDQFSVERPDGSNFTLKIRSTKLEDSAMYFCASSESGDTEAFFGQGTRLTVV.

CDR3 DNA: TGTGCCAGCAGCGTAGATACTAGCGGGCTTTACGAGCAGTACTTC. Protein sequence: CASSVDTSGLYEQYF. This rearrangement joins TRBV9 to TRBJ2-7; 9 bases align to TRBD2. Germline CDR1 reads SGDLS; CDR2 reads YYNGEE. This CDR3 spans 15 amino acids. Trimming took 0 bases from V and 4 from J; bases not matched to a gene: 5.